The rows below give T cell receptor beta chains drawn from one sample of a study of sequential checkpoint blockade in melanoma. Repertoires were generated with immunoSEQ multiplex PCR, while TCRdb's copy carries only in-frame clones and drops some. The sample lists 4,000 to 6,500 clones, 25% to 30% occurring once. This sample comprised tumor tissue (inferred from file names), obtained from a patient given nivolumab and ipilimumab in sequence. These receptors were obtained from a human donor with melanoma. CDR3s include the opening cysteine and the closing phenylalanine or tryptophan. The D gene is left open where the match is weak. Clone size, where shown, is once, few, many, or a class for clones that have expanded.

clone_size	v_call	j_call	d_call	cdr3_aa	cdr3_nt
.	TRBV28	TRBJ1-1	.	CASIISGRSTEAFF	TGTGCCAGCATTATCTCGGGGAGGTCCACTGAAGCTTTCTTT
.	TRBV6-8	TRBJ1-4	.	CASGFLSATNEKLFF	TGTGCCAGCGGCTTCCTATCTGCAACTAATGAAAAACTGTTTTTT
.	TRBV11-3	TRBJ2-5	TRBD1	CASSLGSGQGEETQYF	TGTGCCAGCAGCTTGGGGTCGGGACAGGGGGAGGAGACCCAGTACTTC
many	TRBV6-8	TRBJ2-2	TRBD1	CAISGQGGTGELFF	TGTGCCATCAGTGGACAGGGGGGCACCGGGGAGCTGTTTTTT
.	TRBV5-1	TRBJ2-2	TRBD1	CASRSGTGTTGELFF	TGCGCCAGCAGATCCGGGACAGGGACCACCGGGGAGCTGTTTTTT
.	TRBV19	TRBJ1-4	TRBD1	CASSPDRGSEKLFF	TGTGCCAGTAGTCCGGACAGGGGCAGTGAAAAACTGTTTTTT
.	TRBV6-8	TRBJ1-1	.	CASSPGNNEAFF	TGTGCCAGCAGTCCTGGGAACAATGAAGCTTTCTTT
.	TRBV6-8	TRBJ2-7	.	CASTPGLDYEQYF	TGTGCCAGCACCCCGGGACTTGACTACGAGCAGTACTTC
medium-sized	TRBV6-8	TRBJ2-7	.	CASSEVVSGFYEQYF	TGTGCCAGCAGTGAGGTAGTGAGTGGGTTCTACGAGCAGTACTTC
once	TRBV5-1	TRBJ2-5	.	CASSEPHSTQETQYF	TGCGCCAGCAGCGAACCACACAGTACCCAAGAGACCCAGTACTTC
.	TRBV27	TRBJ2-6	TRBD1	CASSPAGTGLFGANVLTF	TGTGCCAGCAGCCCCGCCGGGACAGGGTTGTTTGGGGCCAACGTCCTGACTTTC
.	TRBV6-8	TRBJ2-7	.	CASRDGSGYEQYF	TGTGCCAGCAGGGACGGGAGTGGGTACGAGCAGTACTTC
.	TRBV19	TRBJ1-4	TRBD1	CASSIGTDPLTNEKLFF	TGTGCCAGTAGTATTGGGACAGACCCTTTAACTAATGAAAAACTGTTTTTT
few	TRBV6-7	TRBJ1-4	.	CASSYRGKLFF	TGTGCCAGCAGTTATAGAGGAAAACTGTTTTTT
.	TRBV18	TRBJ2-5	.	CASSPYQETQYF	TGTGCCAGCTCTCCCTACCAAGAGACCCAGTACTTC
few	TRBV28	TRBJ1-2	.	CASSSPRVGYGYTF	TGTGCCAGCAGTTCTCCTCGGGTTGGCTATGGCTACACCTTC
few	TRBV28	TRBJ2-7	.	CASSLSDYSYEQYF	TGTGCCAGCAGTTTATCCGACTACTCCTACGAGCAGTACTTC
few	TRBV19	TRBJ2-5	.	CASSMGGRITTQETQYF	TGTGCCAGTAGTATGGGGGGCCGAATAACCACCCAAGAGACCCAGTACTTC
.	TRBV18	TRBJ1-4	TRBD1	CASSPFVWDSLNEKLFF	TGTGCCAGCTCACCATTTGTGTGGGACAGCTTAAATGAAAAACTGTTTTTT
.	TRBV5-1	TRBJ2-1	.	CASNMARAYNEQFF	TGCGCCAGCAATATGGCAAGGGCTTACAATGAGCAGTTCTTC